This note documents a single T cell receptor beta chain sequence. The target antigen is unknown. The length of the CDR3 is 16 residues. V shed 4 bases and J shed 3 bases, with 18 bases lying between them. Germline V gives CDR1 MNHNS, CDR2 SASEGT. The entry originates in a study of T cells in Graves' hyperthyroidism and ophthalmopathy. Study results and caveats: Blood also contained most expanded thyroid clonotypes above 0.001.

RNA transcripts served as the template for amplifying TCR beta CDR3 regions. When the TCR CDR3 underwent first-round RT-PCR, the HTBI primer set was used. A single record per CDR3 protein comes from TCRdb applying MiXCR to the multiplex PCR reads. The table includes 450,000 to 550,000 distinct CDR3 sequences, approximately 25% detected once. Those patients with uncontrolled infection, other autoimmune disease, pregnancy or lactation were excluded. This TCR was sampled from a woman in her 30s with Graves' ophthalmopathy. The rearrangement uses TRBV6-1 and TRBJ1-2; TRBD1 is a possible D gene (6 bases). Sequenced input: blood. The CDR3 DNA is TGTGCCAGCAGTGGACGACAGGCTGCTCATGACTATGGCTACACCTTC. This codes for CASSGRQAAHDYGYTF.